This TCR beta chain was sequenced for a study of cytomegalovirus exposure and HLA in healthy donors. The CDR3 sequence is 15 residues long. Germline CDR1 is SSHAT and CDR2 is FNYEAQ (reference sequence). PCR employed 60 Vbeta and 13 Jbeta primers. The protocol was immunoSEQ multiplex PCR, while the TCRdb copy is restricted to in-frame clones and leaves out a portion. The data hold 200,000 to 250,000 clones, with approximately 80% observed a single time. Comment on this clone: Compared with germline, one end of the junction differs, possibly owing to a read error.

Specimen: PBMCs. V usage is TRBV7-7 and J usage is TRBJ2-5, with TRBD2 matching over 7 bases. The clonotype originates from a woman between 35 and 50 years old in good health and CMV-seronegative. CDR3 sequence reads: CASSSQPRGVETQYF. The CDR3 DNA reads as TGTGCTAGCAGCTCCCAACCCCGGGGGGTGGAGACCCAGTACTTC.